These 18 T cell receptor beta chains were sequenced from one sample in a study of immune heterogeneity within non-small cell lung tumors. With 32 V and 13 J primers, multiplex PCR amplified the TCR beta CDR3. One entry per CDR3 protein, called by TCRdb with MiXCR from the multiplex PCR reads. The table records around 9,200 distinct CDR3 sequences, 30% to 35% of them present only once. Bulk tumor genomic DNA (600 ng per sample) served as template. Several biopsies per primary tumor, spaced far apart, were taken during surgery. Surgery that was curative in intent was performed on patients with untreated, newly diagnosed non-small cell lung cancer. Sequenced input: lung tumor tissue. The source of these receptors is a man aged 55 to 70 with non-small cell lung cancer.

This clonotype has a count of ten or more. This chain joins TRBV11-1 and TRBJ2-1, with D possibly being TRBD1 (5 bases). The length of the CDR3 is 12 residues. Per the germline V gene, CDR1 is SGHAT and CDR2 is FQDESV (reference sequence). The germline V and J ends were trimmed by 5 bases and 10 bases, with 12 bases remaining between them. This chain's CDR3 is CASSPQGGEQFF. The CDR3 DNA is TGTGCCAGCAGCCCCCAGGGCGGCGAGCAGTTCTTC.

V gene TRBV24-1 combines with J gene TRBJ2-1, with D maybe TRBD1 (6 bases). The CDR3 sequence is 16 residues long. Germline values: CDR1 KGHDR, CDR2 SFDVKD. V lost 4 bases, J lost 4 bases, and 16 bases lay in between. The CDR3 DNA sequence: TGTGCCACCAGTGACTTCTCCGGGACACTGTACAATGAGCAGTTCTTC. Translated: CATSDFSGTLYNEQFF.

This clonotype is medium-sized (0.01 to 0.1%) by share. The CDR3 is CSARENVTGATYEQYF. The CDR3, as DNA: TGCAGTGCTAGGGAGAATGTGACAGGGGCCACCTACGAGCAGTACTTC. The chain joins TRBV20-1 to TRBJ2-7; TRBD1 aligns across 8 bases. Trimming cost V 3 bases and J 2 bases; bases outside gene matches: 12. Per germline, CDR1 DFQATT and CDR2 SNEGSKA (reference sequence). This CDR3 is 16 amino acids long.

This clonotype was counted ten times or more. V is TRBV14 and J is TRBJ2-1; maybe TRBD2 (6 bases). CDR1 is SGHDN and CDR2 is FVKESK in the germline V gene. Trimming left V 0 bases short and J 5 bases short, with 20 bases between. The CDR3 totals 18 residues. Here the CDR3 DNA reads TGTGCCAGCAGCCAAGATAGGAGGGCGAGTAGTGATGACAATGAGCAGTTCTTC. It encodes CASSQDRRASSDDNEQFF.

This rearrangement joins TRBV7-2 to TRBJ2-1, with TRBD2 as a possible D gene (5 bases). The germline V gene encodes CDR1 SGHTA and CDR2 FQGNSA. This CDR3 contains 14 residues. V lost 5 bases and J 5 bases, leaving 13 bases between the germline ends. CDR3 sequence reads: CASSTGMAHNEQFF. In DNA, the CDR3 is TGTGCCAGCAGCACGGGGATGGCCCACAATGAGCAGTTCTTC.

This chain connects TRBV6-5 to TRBJ1-6; D not resolved. Germline lookup yields CDR1 MNHEY and CDR2 SVGAGI. The V end was cut by 2 bases, the J end by 0 bases, with 5 bases between. The CDR3 has 15 amino acids. The CDR3 sequence is CASSYRDSYNSPLHF. The CDR3 DNA reads TGTGCCAGCAGTTACAGGGACTCCTATAATTCACCCCTCCACTTT.

By frequency in the sample, this clonotype is medium-sized. This chain's CDR3 is CSARESLTVYGYTF. The CDR3 DNA reads TGCAGTGCTAGAGAGTCGCTGACGGTCTATGGCTACACCTTC. The chain recombines TRBV20-1 with TRBJ1-2; unclear D gene. Between the trimmed V and J ends, which lost 0 bases and 4 bases, there was a span of 12 bases. CDR1 and CDR2 (germline): DFQATT, SNEGSKA (reference sequence). The CDR3 covers 14 residues.

By share, this clonotype counts as medium-sized. J is TRBJ2-7 and V is TRBV6-1; D is unresolved. Germline CDR1 reads MNHNS; CDR2 reads SASEGT. The CDR3 totals 16 residues. V lost 5 bases and J lost 4, with 21 bases in between. CDR3 coding DNA: TGTGCCAGCAGTCCTGATCCTTATGCGGAACGATACGAGCAGTACTTC. Amino acid sequence: CASSPDPYAERYEQYF.

This clonotype was seen ten or more times. The junction shows a germline mismatch at one end, possibly a read error. The chain links TRBV4-2 to TRBJ2-2, with 13 positions matching TRBD2. The CDR3 runs to 17 residues. From germline, CDR1 is LGHNA and CDR2 YNFKEQ. In DNA, the CDR3 is TGTGCCAGCAGCCAAGCTGGGACTAGCGGGAACGCCGGGGAGCTGTTTTTT. Amino acids: CASSQAGTSGNAGELFF.

This clonotype was observed a single time. The J gene is TRBJ2-1, the V gene TRBV19, with 13 bases identical to TRBD2. The CDR3 is made up of 15 amino acids. J gave up 10 bases and V 4 bases, and 7 bases lay outside the gene matches. The germline V gene encodes CDR1 LNHDA and CDR2 SQIVND (reference sequence). CDR3 region: CASSRPGLAGREQFF. The DNA for the CDR3 is TGTGCCAGTAGTAGGCCGGGACTAGCGGGACGCGAGCAGTTCTTC. The full variable domain, in which reference TRBV19 and TRBJ2-1 provide the parts outside the CDR3, is DGGITQSPKYLFRKEGQNVTLSCEQNLNHDAMYWYRQDPGQGLRLIYYSQIVNDFQKGDIAEGYSVSREKKESFPLTVTSAQKNPTAFYLCASSRPGLAGREQFFGPGTRLTVL.

The chain carries TRBV5-6 and TRBJ2-1; TRBD1 matches 8 bases. This CDR3 is built from 13 residues. Unmatched junction bases numbered 8, after V lost 2 bases and J lost 13 bases. The germline gives CDR1 SGHDT, CDR2 YYEEEE. In nucleotides, the CDR3 is TGTGCCAGCAGCTTCCAGGGGGCGGGAACCCAGTTCTTC. Amino acid sequence: CASSFQGAGTQFF.

This clonotype was detected ten times or more. This chain links TRBV15 with TRBJ2-1; D ambiguous. Trimming left V 3 bases short and J 14 bases short, with 11 bases between. Germline-derived CDR1 and CDR2 are LNHNV and YYDKDF (reference sequence). The length of the CDR3 is 11 residues. In DNA, the CDR3 is TGTGCCACCAGCAGCCAAAACAAAGAGTTCTTC. It is translated as CATSSQNKEFF.

The chain employs TRBV20-1 and TRBJ2-5; D is undetermined. Germline assignment: CDR1 DFQATT and CDR2 SNEGSKA (reference sequence). V lost 0 bases, J lost 2 bases, and 13 bases lay in between. The CDR3 loop spans 15 amino acids. DNA for the CDR3: TGCAGTGCTAGAGATGCGAGAGCAACGCAAGAGACCCAGTACTTC. Amino acid sequence: CSARDARATQETQYF.

This clonotype has at least ten counts. CDR3 in DNA: TGTGCCATCAGTGAGGCCCAAGAGACCCAGTACTTC. It specifies CAISEAQETQYF. The V gene is TRBV10-3, the J gene TRBJ2-5, with unresolved D. There are 12 residues in the CDR3. V was clipped by 2 bases and J by 1 base, with 2 bases between them. The germline gives CDR1 ENHRY, CDR2 SYGVKD.

By proportion, this clonotype is medium-sized (0.01 to 0.1%). The CDR3: CASSQVLQAFYEQYF. DNA of the CDR3: TGTGCCAGCAGCCAAGTATTACAGGCTTTCTACGAGCAGTACTTC. J is TRBJ2-7 and V is TRBV3-1; perhaps TRBD1 as D (5 bases). Between the trimmed V and J ends, which lost 1 base and 3 bases, there was a span of 13 bases. The CDR3 is made up of 15 amino acids. In germline, CDR1 is LGHDT, CDR2 YNNKEL (reference sequence).

Judged by abundance, this clonotype is medium-sized (0.01 to 0.1%). The V call is TRBV20-1, the J call TRBJ2-7; 9 nucleotides align to TRBD1. The CDR3 runs to 13 residues. With 4 bases clipped from V and 4 bases from J, the junction kept 5 bases outside the gene matches. The germline V gene has CDR1 DFQATT and CDR2 SNEGSKA (reference sequence). CDR3 sequence (DNA): TGCAGTGCTAAGGGACAGGGAGAGTACGAGCAGTACTTC. The encoded protein is CSAKGQGEYEQYF.

This clonotype occurred a few times. This chain joins TRBV29-1 and TRBJ2-5; 8 bases agree with TRBD2. From germline, CDR1 is SQVTM and CDR2 ANQGSEA. The CDR3 contains 14 residues. The junction had 5 bases not matched to a gene; V was cut back by 0 bases and J by 5 bases. CDR3: CSVEELAVRETQYF. The CDR3 nucleotides read TGCAGCGTTGAAGAACTAGCGGTTCGGGAGACCCAGTACTTC.

This clonotype rates as medium-sized. The V gene is TRBV6-5, the J gene TRBJ2-7; D is ambiguous. Trimming took 0 bases from V and 1 from J, leaving 10 bases between them. CDR3 length: 15 residues. Germline V CDR1 and CDR2: MNHEY, SVGAGI. The CDR3: CASSYSSGWSYEQYF. CDR3 in DNA: TGTGCCAGCAGTTACTCTTCAGGCTGGTCCTACGAGCAGTACTTC.